This TCR beta chain was documented in a study of shared clonotypes between healthy human individuals (dated by TCRdb to the early 2020s). Study-level background: The cohort comprised a couple of women and three men aged 18 to 49 years. For each donor, CD4 naive and CD4 memory were each given three plates, CD8 naive was given two plates, and CD8 memory was given one plate. Per donor, leukapheresis produced somewhere between about 0.9 and 10 billion PBMCs. To estimate repertoire size and how much clonotypes are shared between individuals, the study performed deep sequencing of blood TCR repertoires from 4 to 6 healthy adults. Different laboratories and diverse techniques were used to prepare libraries and sequence TCR repertoires, to increase sequencing depth and limit assay-specific biases.

General conclusions and limits of the study: Only blood was sampled, and tissue TCR repertoires likely differ from those in blood. The small number of donors limited the genetic and exposure-history diversity represented. Compared with non-shared clonotypes, clonotypes shared by all four sorted-subset donors had higher generation probabilities. About 5% of naive CD4, 3.5% of naive CD8, about 2.1% of memory CD4, and approximately 0.39% of memory CD8 clonotypes were shared across a few donors. Pairwise subsampling led to the expectation that sequencing depth would affect the degree of clonotype sharing among donors. Larger estimated clonotype richness was generally found for naive subsets than for memory subsets. Rarefaction of sorted-subset datasets indicated incomplete sequencing despite the large sequencing depth.

The CDR3 holds 15 amino acids from the cysteine to the phenylalanine. Of all the DNA, just the CDR3 is kept, 45 bases in frame from base 1. CDR1 and CDR2 are read off the germline V gene as SNHLY and FYNNEI. Cut back by 9 bases and 0 bases, the V and J ends lie 15 bases apart. On this clone itself: This clone's antigen is unknown. Nothing much larger sits one base from this clone, and base qualities are not available.

TCR CDR3 regions were amplified from genomic DNA by multiplex PCR using the deep immunoSEQ assay. Extracted genomic DNA from each cell subset was spread evenly across all wells of several immunoSEQ 96-well plates, with each plate serving as a replicate. Each replicate PCR for sorted subsets received around 200 ng genomic DNA, equal to tens of thousands of T cell genomes. Purified libraries were measured with a Qubit 3.0 fluorometer, size-checked on a Bioanalyzer 2100, and measured again with the KAPA Library Quantification kit. Every immunoSEQ 96-well plate was sequenced on a dedicated single-read 150-cycle Illumina NextSeq 550 flow cell. As for the authors' bioinformatics: The immunoSEQ output contained only junctional sequences without quality scores, so filtering could not match that applied to full-length reads. To assign V/J genes and CDR3, sequences were annotated using PyIR, a Python wrapper for IgBLAST v1.9, with IMGT germline references. Reads with weak V/J assignments (E-value above 1e-6), missing CDR3, stop codons, out-of-frame junctions, or ambiguous translated residues were removed. V3J clonotypes were defined by identical inferred V gene, J gene, and CDR3 amino acid sequence. Percentage overlap between repertoires was calculated by dividing the number of shared unique clonotypes by the size of the smaller repertoire. Richness of each repertoire was evaluated using RTK rarefaction, the Chao1 estimator, and Recon v2.1 estimates of unobserved clonotypes. OLGA was used to compute generation probabilities for all TCRbeta clonotypes that the gDNA method yielded from several donors. TCRdb took over this immuneACCESS table, retaining in-frame rearrangements with V and J assigned. Such tables are incomplete; in checked studies, under half of the missing clones stem from an unresolved V gene, and the remainder is unexplained. The V and J calls and the clone size are those of that table, but D and trimming were determined from the DNA. Present in this sample are some 1,400,000 clones, roughly 95% of which were seen just once. Of the sample, approximately 1.1% is held by the ten largest clones.

Donors were healthy HIV-negative adults with no recently reported acute infections or vaccinations. Only Caucasian adults living in Nashville, Tennessee, USA were represented among the donors. Magnetic negative selection was used to enrich CD4+ T cells, after which naive cells were positively selected on CD45RA and the negative fraction became the memory subset. Blood was obtained by leukapheresis, after which PBMCs were separated by Ficoll-Histopaque density gradient centrifugation and cryopreserved in liquid nitrogen vapor phase. Analytical flow cytometry was used to check the purity and quantity of each magnetically sorted T cell population. Genomic DNA was isolated from every sorted fraction and measured by UV absorbance on a Nanodrop 2000c.

The source material was naive CD4+ T cells sorted from blood. This specimen's cell subset or site label, interpreted: CD45RA+ positively selected. Recombination linked TRBV2 to TRBJ2-4; the D gene cannot be resolved reliably. The TCR originated in a man aged 25-40 years in good health. The nucleotide sequence reads as follows: TGTGCCAGTAACCAATTCGCCGCAGCCAAAAACATTCAGTACTTC. Its protein is CASNQFAAAKNIQYF. Outside the CDR3, residues come from the reference TRBV2 and TRBJ2-4 proteins, so the full variable domain is: EPEVTQTPSHQVTQMGQEVILRCVPISNHLYFYWYRQILGQKVEFLVSFYNNEISEKSEIFDDQFSVERPDGSNFTLKIRSTKLEDSAMYFCASNQFAAAKNIQYFGAGTRLSVL.